A selection of T cell receptor beta chains follows, all from one sample in a study of identifying expanded T cells in peripheral blood. Sequenced by immunoSEQ multiplex PCR; TCRdb stores in-frame clones only, minus some. The repertoire holds tens of thousands of clones, with about 83% as singletons. The sequenced sample was blood. Every receptor here comes from a person aged 18 to 70 in good health. CDR3s include the opening cysteine and the closing phenylalanine or tryptophan. Each record gives: D gene, clone size, J gene, V gene, CDR3 protein, CDR3 DNA. D genes are given only for firm matches. Only part of the rows carry a size: once, few, many, or a class if the clone is expanded.

- | - | TRBJ1-6 | TRBV2 | CASSPPGGSYNSPLHF | TGTGCCAGCAGCCCACCTGGGGGGTCCTATAATTCACCCCTCCACTTT
- | - | TRBJ1-2 | TRBV4-1 | CASSQVSRDGINYGYTF | TGCGCCAGCAGCCAAGTCTCACGGGACGGAATAAACTATGGCTACACCTTC
- | - | TRBJ2-3 | TRBV7-2 | CASSLAVAPTQYF | TGTGCCAGCAGCTTAGCCGTAGCCCCCACGCAGTATTTT
- | - | TRBJ2-1 | TRBV5-4 | CATGKVNEQFF | TGTGCCACCGGAAAGGTCAATGAGCAGTTCTTC
- | - | TRBJ1-4 | TRBV27 | CASSYRAGGAEKLFF | TGTGCCAGCAGTTACAGGGCGGGGGGGGCTGAAAAACTGTTTTTT
- | - | TRBJ2-3 | TRBV5-8 | CASSLASWKNTDTQYF | TGTGCCAGCAGCTTGGCTTCGTGGAAAAACACAGATACGCAGTATTTT
- | - | TRBJ2-4 | TRBV7-6 | CASSLGASNHQYF | TGTGCCAGCAGCTTAGGCGCGTCTAACCATCAGTACTTC
- | - | TRBJ1-1 | TRBV19 | CASSIQGIYMNTEAFF | TGTGCCAGTAGTATTCAGGGGATTTACATGAACACTGAAGCTTTCTTT
- | - | TRBJ2-6 | TRBV5-1 | CASSSNPLYSGANVLTF | TGCGCCAGCAGCTCAAATCCGCTTTACTCTGGGGCCAACGTCCTGACTTTC
- | - | TRBJ2-5 | TRBV5-4 | CASSLWGYQETQYF | TGTGCCAGCAGCTTGTGGGGGTACCAAGAGACCCAGTACTTC
- | - | TRBJ2-2 | TRBV14 | CASSQVAGYANTGELFF | TGTGCCAGCAGCCAAGTGGCCGGTTACGCGAACACCGGGGAGCTGTTTTTT
- | - | TRBJ1-1 | TRBV5-1 | CASTMNGYYTEAFF | TGCGCCAGCACCATGAATGGGTACTACACTGAAGCTTTCTTT
TRBD2 | - | TRBJ2-7 | TRBV7-8 | CASSPGGSYEQYF | TGTGCCAGCAGCCCCGGCGGGAGCTACGAGCAGTACTTC
- | - | TRBJ2-3 | TRBV13 | CASSLVDTQYF | TGTGCCAGCAGCTTAGTGGATACGCAGTATTTT
- | - | TRBJ2-5 | TRBV2 | CASEDDSRGEGETQYF | TGTGCCAGCGAGGACGATAGTAGGGGGGAAGGGGAGACCCAGTACTTC
- | many | TRBJ1-1 | TRBV10-3 | CAISRTNTEAFF | TGTGCCATCAGTCGGACGAACACTGAAGCTTTCTTT
TRBD2 | - | TRBJ2-2 | TRBV11-2 | CASSLVAGAATGELFF | TGTGCCAGCAGCTTAGTGGCGGGAGCTGCAACCGGGGAGCTGTTTTTT
TRBD1 | few | TRBJ1-1 | TRBV19 | CASRDRVTEAFF | TGTGCCAGCCGGGACAGGGTTACTGAAGCTTTCTTT
- | - | TRBJ2-1 | TRBV15 | CATSGGGRFSYNEQFF | TGTGCCACCAGCGGGGGCGGGCGGTTCTCCTACAATGAGCAGTTCTTC
- | - | TRBJ1-6 | TRBV5-8 | CASSPGLSINSPLHF | TGTGCCAGCAGCCCGGGACTTTCGATTAATTCACCCCTCCACTTT
- | - | TRBJ1-5 | TRBV6-1 | CASSEWAGRQPQHF | TGTGCCAGCAGTGAATGGGCAGGGAGACAGCCCCAGCATTTT
- | - | TRBJ2-1 | TRBV6-6 | CASRKGAGEHRLEQFF | TGTGCCAGCAGGAAGGGGGCGGGGGAGCACCGACTGGAGCAGTTCTTC
- | once | TRBJ2-1 | TRBV18 | CASSKGEVNEQFF | TGTGCCAGCTCCAAGGGGGAGGTGAATGAGCAGTTCTTC
- | - | TRBJ1-1 | TRBV2 | CATQDGPGMNTEAFF | TGTGCCACCCAGGACGGGCCCGGAATGAACACTGAAGCTTTCTTT
- | - | TRBJ1-2 | TRBV6-5 | CASSYWQGEGYTF | TGTGCCAGCAGTTATTGGCAGGGTGAGGGCTACACCTTC
- | - | TRBJ1-5 | TRBV5-5 | CASSPRKGGYSNQPQHF | TGTGCCAGCAGCCCGCGTAAGGGGGGGTATAGCAATCAGCCCCAGCATTTT